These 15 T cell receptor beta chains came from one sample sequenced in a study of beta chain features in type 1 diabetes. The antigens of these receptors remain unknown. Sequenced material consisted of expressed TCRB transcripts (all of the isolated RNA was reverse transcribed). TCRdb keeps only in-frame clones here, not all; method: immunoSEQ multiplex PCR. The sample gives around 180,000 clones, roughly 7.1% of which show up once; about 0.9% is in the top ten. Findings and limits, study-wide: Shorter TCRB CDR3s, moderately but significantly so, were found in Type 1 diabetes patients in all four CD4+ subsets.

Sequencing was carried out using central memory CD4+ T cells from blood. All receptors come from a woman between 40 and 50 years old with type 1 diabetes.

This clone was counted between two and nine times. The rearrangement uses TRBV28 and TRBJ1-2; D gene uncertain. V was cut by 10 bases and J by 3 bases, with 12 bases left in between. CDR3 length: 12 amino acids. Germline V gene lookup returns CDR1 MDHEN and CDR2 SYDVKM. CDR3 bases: TGTGCCACCCTCAAGAGTGACTATGGCTACACCTTC. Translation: CATLKSDYGYTF.

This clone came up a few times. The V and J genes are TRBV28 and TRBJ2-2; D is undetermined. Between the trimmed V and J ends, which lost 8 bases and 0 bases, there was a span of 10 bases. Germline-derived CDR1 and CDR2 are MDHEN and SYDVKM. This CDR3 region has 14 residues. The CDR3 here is CASVWASNTGELFF. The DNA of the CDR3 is TGTGCCAGCGTGTGGGCTTCGAACACCGGGGAGCTGTTTTTT.

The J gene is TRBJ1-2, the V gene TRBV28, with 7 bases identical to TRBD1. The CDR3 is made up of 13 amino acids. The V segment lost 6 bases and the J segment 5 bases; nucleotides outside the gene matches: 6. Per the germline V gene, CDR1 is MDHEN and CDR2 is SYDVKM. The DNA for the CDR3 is TGTGCCAGCAGCCCCGGACAGGAGTATGGCTACACCTTC. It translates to CASSPGQEYGYTF.

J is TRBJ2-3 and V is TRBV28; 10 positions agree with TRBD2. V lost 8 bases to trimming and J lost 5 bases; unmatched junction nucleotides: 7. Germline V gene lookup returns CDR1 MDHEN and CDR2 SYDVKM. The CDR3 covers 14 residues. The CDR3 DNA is TGTGCCAGCGGCTCTAGCGGGAGTCGAGATACGCAGTATTTT. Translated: CASGSSGSRDTQYF.

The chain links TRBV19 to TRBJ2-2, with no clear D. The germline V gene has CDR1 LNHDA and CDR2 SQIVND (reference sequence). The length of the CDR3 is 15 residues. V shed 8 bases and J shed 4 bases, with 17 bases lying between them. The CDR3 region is CASQEAPEITGELFF. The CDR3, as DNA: TGTGCCAGTCAAGAGGCCCCTGAAATCACCGGGGAGCTGTTTTTT.

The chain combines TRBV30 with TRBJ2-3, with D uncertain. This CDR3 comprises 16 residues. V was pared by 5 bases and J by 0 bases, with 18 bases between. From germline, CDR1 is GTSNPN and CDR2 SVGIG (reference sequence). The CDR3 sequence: CAWVTPRPGSTDTQYF. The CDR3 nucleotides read TGTGCCTGGGTCACCCCGAGACCGGGTAGCACAGATACGCAGTATTTT.

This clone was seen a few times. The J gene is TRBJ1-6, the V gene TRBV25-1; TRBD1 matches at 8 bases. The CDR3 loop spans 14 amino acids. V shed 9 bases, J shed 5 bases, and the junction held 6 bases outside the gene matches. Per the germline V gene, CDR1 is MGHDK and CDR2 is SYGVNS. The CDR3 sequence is CARTGQGNNSPLHF. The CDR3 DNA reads TGTGCCAGGACCGGACAGGGAAATAATTCACCCCTCCACTTT.

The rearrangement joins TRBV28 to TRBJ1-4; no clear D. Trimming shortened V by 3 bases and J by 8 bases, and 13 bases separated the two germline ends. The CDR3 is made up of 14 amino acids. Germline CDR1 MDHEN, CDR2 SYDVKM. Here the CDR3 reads CASSLGAASEKLFF. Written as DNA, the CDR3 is TGTGCCAGCAGTTTGGGTGCAGCGTCGGAAAAACTGTTTTTT.

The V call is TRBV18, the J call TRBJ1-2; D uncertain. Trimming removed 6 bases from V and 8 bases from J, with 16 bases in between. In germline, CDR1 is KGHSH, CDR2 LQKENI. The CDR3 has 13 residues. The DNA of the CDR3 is TGTGCCAGCTCGCCTGCCAGCAGCGGGGGCTACACCTTC. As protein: CASSPASSGGYTF.

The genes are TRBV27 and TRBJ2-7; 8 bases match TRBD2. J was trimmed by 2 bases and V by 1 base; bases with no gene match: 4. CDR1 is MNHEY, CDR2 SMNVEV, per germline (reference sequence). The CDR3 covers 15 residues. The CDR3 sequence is CASSLYSGGTYEQYF. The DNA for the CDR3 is TGTGCCAGCAGTTTATACAGCGGGGGCACCTACGAGCAGTACTTC.

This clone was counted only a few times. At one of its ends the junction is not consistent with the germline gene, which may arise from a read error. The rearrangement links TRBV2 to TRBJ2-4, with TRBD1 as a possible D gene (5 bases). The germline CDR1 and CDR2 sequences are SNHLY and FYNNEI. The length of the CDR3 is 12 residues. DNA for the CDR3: TGTGCCAGCGGTGAACAGGCAAACATTCAGTACTTC. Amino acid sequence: CASGEQANIQYF.

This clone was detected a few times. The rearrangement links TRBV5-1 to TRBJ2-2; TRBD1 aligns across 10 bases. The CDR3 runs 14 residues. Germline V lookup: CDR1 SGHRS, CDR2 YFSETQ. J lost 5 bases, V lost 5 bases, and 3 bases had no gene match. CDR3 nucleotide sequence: TGCGCCAGCAGTGGGACAGGGGCGACCGGGGAGCTGTTTTTT. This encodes CASSGTGATGELFF.

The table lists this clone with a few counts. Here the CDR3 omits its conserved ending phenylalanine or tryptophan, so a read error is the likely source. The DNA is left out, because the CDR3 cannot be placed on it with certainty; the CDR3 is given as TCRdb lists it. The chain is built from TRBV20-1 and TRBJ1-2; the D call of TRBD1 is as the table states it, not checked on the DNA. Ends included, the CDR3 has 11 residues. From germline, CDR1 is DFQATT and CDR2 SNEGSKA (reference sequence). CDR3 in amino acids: CSASGGPAGSI.

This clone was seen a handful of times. The CDR3 nucleotides read TGCGCCAGCAGCCAGGATAGGACAGGGAGATATTATGGCTACACCTTC. This sequence encodes CASSQDRTGRYYGYTF. The V call is TRBV4-3, the J call TRBJ1-2; 8 nucleotides match TRBD1. This CDR3 comprises 16 residues. CDR1 is LGHNA and CDR2 is YSLEER in the germline V gene. The ends lost 3 bases at V and 5 bases at J; junction bases unmatched: 11.

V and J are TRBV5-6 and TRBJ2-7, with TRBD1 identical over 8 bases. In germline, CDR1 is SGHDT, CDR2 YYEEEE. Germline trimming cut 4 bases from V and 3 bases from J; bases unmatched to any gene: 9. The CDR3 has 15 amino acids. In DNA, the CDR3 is TGTGCCAGCAGCCGAACAGGGGGTCGAGGCTACGAGCAGTACTTC. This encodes CASSRTGGRGYEQYF.